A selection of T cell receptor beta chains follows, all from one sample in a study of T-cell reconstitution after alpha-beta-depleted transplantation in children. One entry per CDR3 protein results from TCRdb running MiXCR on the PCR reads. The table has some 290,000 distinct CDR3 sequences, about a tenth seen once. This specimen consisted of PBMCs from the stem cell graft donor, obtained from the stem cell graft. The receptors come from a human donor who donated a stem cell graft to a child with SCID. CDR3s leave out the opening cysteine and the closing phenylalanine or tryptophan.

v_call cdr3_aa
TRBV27 ASSSDLPYTSSYNEQF
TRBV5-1 ASRKEAVIITDTQY
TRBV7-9 ASGGRPADTQY
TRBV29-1 SVFKMNEQF
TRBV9 ASSVGGLQVRINEQF
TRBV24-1 ATSDLNYGNTQY
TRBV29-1 SVEMTITDTQY
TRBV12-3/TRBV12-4 ASSLWASPLH
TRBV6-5 ASSYSIPTAGWGTDTQY
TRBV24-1 ATSDFGRSEAF
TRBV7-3 ASSPGLAGVNSYNEQF
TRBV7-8 ASSLAPRDTEAF
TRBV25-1 ASSESLAGKRETQY
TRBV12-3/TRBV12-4 ASSFTGNSYEQY
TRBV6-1 ASSPQGGEDNEQF
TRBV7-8 ASSLSWFNEQF
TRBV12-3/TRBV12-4 ASSYRAFAVNTIY
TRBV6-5 ASGLANTQY
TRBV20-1 SVLQALGNEQF
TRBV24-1 ATSATDRAVGELF
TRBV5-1 ASRDSGTAVREQY
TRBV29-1 SVSPPSGGTDTQY
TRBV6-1 ASSVGARGISQPQH
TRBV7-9 ASRRDRGTGANVLT
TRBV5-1 ASSSGRHYEQY
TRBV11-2 ASSLGTLRRTNEKLF
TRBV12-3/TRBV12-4 ASRGQGRGSEQY
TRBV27 ASSDRPFRAGDLAKNIQY
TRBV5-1 ASSPAGSSQPQH
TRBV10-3 AISESLSNQPQH
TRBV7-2 ASSLFGTGGLNTEAF
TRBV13 ASSPTGGGVYNEQF
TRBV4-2 ASSQGGPSGTNTGELF
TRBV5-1 ASSLHQTTGELF
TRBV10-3 ATLRTSGRGDTQY
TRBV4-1 ASSLSPVAGNYGYT
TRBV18 ASSPLEGAGYT
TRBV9 ASSVHPGSASGELF
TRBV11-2 ASSTRQNFQETQY
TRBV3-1 ASSPSERGGRTGELF